This is a list of T cell receptor beta chains from one sample in a study of blood T cell repertoires in COVID-19. Measured with immunoSEQ multiplex PCR; TCRdb has only the in-frame clones, and not every one. This sample has over 80,000 clones, with more than 70% found just once. Sequencing used peripheral blood. Every receptor here comes from a woman aged 60-75 years with acute or convalescent COVID-19. CDR3s include the opening cysteine and the closing phenylalanine or tryptophan. A D gene is named only where the DNA matches it firmly. Only some rows state a clone size, as once, few, many or a class for expanded clones.

length | size | J | V | D | CDR3 | DNA
15 | few | TRBJ2-1 | TRBV5-1 | NA | CASATTDSLYNEQFF | TGCGCCAGCGCCACGACGGACTCATTATACAATGAGCAGTTCTTC
15 | NA | TRBJ2-7 | TRBV2 | NA | CASSASGGIPYEQYF | TGTGCCAGCAGTGCCTCAGGGGGGATCCCCTACGAGCAGTACTTC
15 | NA | TRBJ1-2 | TRBV19 | NA | CASRQPRRGVWGYTF | TGTGCCAGTAGGCAACCGCGCCGCGGGGTTTGGGGCTACACCTTC
15 | NA | TRBJ1-4 | TRBV19 | TRBD1 | CASSPLQGRYVKLFF | TGTGCCAGTAGTCCTCTACAGGGGCGGTATGTAAAACTGTTTTTT
14 | NA | TRBJ2-7 | TRBV19 | TRBD1 | CASKPQGAGYEQYF | TGTGCCAGCAAGCCCCAGGGGGCTGGCTACGAGCAGTACTTC
14 | NA | TRBJ1-1 | TRBV11-1 | TRBD1 | CASSRGQGDTEAFF | TGTGCCAGCAGCCGGGGACAGGGAGACACTGAAGCTTTCTTT
14 | NA | TRBJ1-1 | TRBV7-9 | TRBD1 | CASSLGQGETEAFF | TGTGCCAGCAGCTTAGGACAGGGGGAGACTGAAGCTTTCTTT
15 | NA | TRBJ2-7 | TRBV5-1 | TRBD1 | CASSLVGDRGYEQYF | TGCGCCAGCAGCTTGGTTGGGGACAGGGGCTACGAGCAGTACTTC
14 | once | TRBJ1-5 | TRBV7-2 | NA | CASSLDPGGQPQHF | TGTGCCAGCAGCTTAGATCCGGGAGGTCAGCCCCAGCATTTT
17 | NA | TRBJ2-1 | TRBV7-2 | TRBD2 | CASSARLAGGSYNEQFF | TGTGCCAGCAGCGCCCGACTAGCGGGGGGCTCCTACAATGAGCAGTTCTTC
19 | NA | TRBJ1-3 | TRBV7-6 | TRBD1 | CASSLVLGDRGGTGNTIYF | TGTGCCAGCAGCTTAGTTTTGGGGGACAGGGGAGGAACTGGAAACACCATATATTTT
17 | few | TRBJ1-5 | TRBV2 | TRBD1 | CASSAIPGQGLNQPQHF | TGTGCCAGCAGTGCCATCCCGGGACAGGGCCTCAATCAGCCCCAGCATTTT
16 | once | TRBJ2-7 | TRBV9 | NA | CASSVDPGMIGYEQYF | TGTGCCAGCAGCGTAGACCCGGGGATGATCGGCTACGAGCAGTACTTC
15 | NA | TRBJ1-1 | TRBV13 | NA | CASSLGGGRGTEAFF | TGTGCCAGCAGCTTAGGTGGCGGTCGGGGCACTGAAGCTTTCTTT
15 | once | TRBJ1-2 | TRBV30 | TRBD1 | CAWTTGAQGNYGYTF | TGTGCCTGGACGACAGGGGCTCAAGGGAACTATGGCTACACCTTC
15 | NA | TRBJ2-3 | TRBV5-6 | TRBD2 | CASRPAGASTDTQYF | TGTGCCAGCAGACCAGCGGGAGCTAGCACAGATACGCAGTATTTT
15 | NA | TRBJ2-3 | TRBV9 | TRBD2 | CASSARYGGADTQYF | TGTGCCAGCAGCGCCCGATACGGGGGGGCAGATACGCAGTATTTT
15 | NA | TRBJ1-3 | TRBV4-1 | NA | CASSRGEGTGNTIYF | TGCGCCAGCAGCCGTGGGGAGGGGACAGGAAACACCATATATTTT
15 | NA | TRBJ2-3 | TRBV6-1 | NA | CASSEFPSRGDTQYF | TGTGCCAGCAGTGAATTCCCCAGCCGGGGGGATACGCAGTATTTT
14 | few | TRBJ1-1 | TRBV29-1 | NA | CSVAPQGGDTEAFF | TGCAGCGTTGCCCCACAGGGAGGGGACACTGAAGCTTTCTTT
16 | NA | TRBJ1-2 | TRBV19 | TRBD1 | CASRALGGQGFDGYTF | TGTGCCAGTAGGGCTCTCGGTGGACAGGGGTTTGATGGCTACACCTTC
15 | NA | TRBJ2-2 | TRBV19 | TRBD1 | CASRLRQGDTGELFF | TGTGCCAGTAGACTCAGACAGGGGGATACCGGGGAGCTGTTTTTT
15 | NA | TRBJ2-3 | TRBV30 | TRBD2 | CAWDTIAGGADTQYF | TGTGCCTGGGACACCATAGCGGGAGGGGCAGATACGCAGTATTTT
13 | NA | TRBJ2-1 | TRBV7-9 | NA | CASSFSEFNEQFF | TGTGCCAGCAGCTTCTCGGAGTTCAATGAGCAGTTCTTC
15 | NA | TRBJ2-3 | TRBV7-8 | TRBD2 | CASSAGLAGPDTQYF | TGTGCCAGCAGCGCCGGACTAGCGGGGCCGGATACGCAGTATTTT
12 | NA | TRBJ1-5 | TRBV5-6 | NA | CASSRLRQPQHF | TGTGCCAGCAGCCGACTTCGTCAGCCCCAGCATTTT
15 | NA | TRBJ2-7 | TRBV3-1/TRBV3-2 | NA | CASSQGQGGLYEQYF | TGTGCCAGCAGCCAAGGGCAGGGGGGTCTCTACGAGCAGTACTTC
15 | NA | TRBJ1-4 | TRBV5-1 | TRBD1 | CASSGQGATNEKLFF | TGCGCCAGCAGCGGCCAGGGGGCCACTAATGAAAAACTGTTTTTT
15 | NA | TRBJ2-5 | TRBV7-2 | NA | CASSPRVGPQETQYF | TGTGCCAGCAGCCCCCGGGTGGGGCCCCAAGAGACCCAGTACTTC
15 | NA | TRBJ1-1 | TRBV5-4 | NA | CASAPAIGGGTEAFF | TGTGCCAGCGCCCCAGCGATTGGCGGGGGAACTGAAGCTTTCTTT
10 | NA | TRBJ1-1 | TRBV29-1 | NA | CSGGNTEAFF | TGCAGCGGAGGTAACACTGAAGCTTTCTTT
16 | NA | TRBJ2-3 | TRBV6-6 | TRBD2 | CASERTSGGPTDTQYF | TGTGCCAGCGAGAGGACTAGCGGGGGACCCACAGATACGCAGTATTTT
13 | NA | TRBJ2-7 | TRBV3-1/TRBV3-2 | NA | CASSQDLTGEQYF | TGTGCCAGCAGCCAAGATCTTACGGGGGAGCAGTACTTC
14 | NA | TRBJ2-5 | TRBV7-2 | NA | CASSLDRGRETQYF | TGTGCCAGCAGCTTAGACCGGGGGAGGGAGACCCAGTACTTC
16 | NA | TRBJ1-2 | TRBV24-1 | TRBD1 | CATSDRGTGEVYGYTF | TGTGCCACCAGTGATCGAGGGACAGGGGAGGTCTATGGCTACACCTTC
12 | NA | TRBJ2-3 | TRBV7-3 | NA | CASSGGGDTQYF | TGTGCCAGCAGTGGAGGAGGAGATACGCAGTATTTT
16 | NA | TRBJ1-4 | TRBV7-9 | TRBD1 | CASSLGGGTGTEKLFF | TGTGCCAGCAGCTTAGGCGGCGGGACAGGGACTGAAAAACTGTTTTTT
15 | NA | TRBJ2-3 | TRBV9 | TRBD2 | CASSVGGGALDTQYF | TGTGCCAGCAGCGTAGGCGGGGGGGCCTTAGATACGCAGTATTTT
18 | NA | TRBJ1-5 | TRBV21-1 | NA | CASSPNFTTGRRNQPQHF | TGTGCCAGCAGCCCTAACTTTACGACAGGGCGGCGGAATCAGCCCCAGCATTTT
15 | NA | TRBJ1-4 | TRBV18 | NA | CASSPPDRYNEKLFF | TGTGCCAGCTCACCCCCGGACAGATATAATGAAAAACTGTTTTTT
14 | NA | TRBJ1-5 | TRBV30 | TRBD1 | CAWSPYQGVQPQHF | TGTGCCTGGAGTCCTTATCAGGGGGTACAGCCCCAGCATTTT
13 | NA | TRBJ1-2 | TRBV9 | NA | CASSVVQNYGYTF | TGTGCCAGCAGCGTAGTACAGAACTATGGCTACACCTTC
13 | NA | TRBJ1-1 | TRBV9 | NA | CASSVERGTEAFF | TGTGCCAGCAGCGTAGAACGAGGTACTGAAGCTTTCTTT
13 | few | TRBJ1-1 | TRBV6-1 | TRBD1 | CASSETGVTEAFF | TGTGCCAGCAGTGAAACAGGGGTTACTGAAGCTTTCTTT
14 | NA | TRBJ1-2 | TRBV24-1 | NA | CATSETWGGGGYTF | TGTGCCACCAGTGAAACATGGGGAGGTGGCGGCTACACCTTC
13 | NA | TRBJ1-1 | TRBV7-8 | NA | CASARVWNTEAFF | TGTGCCAGCGCCAGGGTATGGAACACTGAAGCTTTCTTT
16 | NA | TRBJ2-1 | TRBV5-1 | TRBD2 | CASSWGSGGPINEQFF | TGCGCCAGCAGCTGGGGTAGCGGGGGGCCGATCAATGAGCAGTTCTTC
13 | NA | TRBJ1-1 | TRBV12-3/TRBV12-4 | NA | CASRPGVNTEAFF | TGTGCCAGCAGACCCGGAGTTAACACTGAAGCTTTCTTT
14 | NA | TRBJ1-1 | TRBV6-5 | NA | CASSLGTPNTEAFF | TGTGCCAGCAGTTTGGGGACACCCAACACTGAAGCTTTCTTT
13 | NA | TRBJ1-2 | TRBV30 | NA | CALYTGNGGGYTF | TGTGCCTTGTACACAGGGAATGGGGGTGGCTACACCTTC
15 | NA | TRBJ1-1 | TRBV27 | NA | CASSLSRSAITEAFF | TGTGCCAGCAGTTTATCACGGAGTGCGATCACTGAAGCTTTCTTT
14 | NA | TRBJ1-5 | TRBV6-2/TRBV6-3 | NA | CASSYNGQSQPQHF | TGTGCCAGCAGTTATAATGGACAGTCTCAGCCCCAGCATTTT
13 | NA | TRBJ2-3 | TRBV7-2 | TRBD1 | CASSLQGADTQYF | TGTGCCAGCAGCTTACAGGGGGCCGATACGCAGTATTTT